This passage covers 30 T cell receptor beta chains from one sample sequenced in a study of cytomegalovirus exposure and HLA in healthy donors (dated by TCRdb to the late 2010s). Preparation of the library involved the immunoSEQ multiplex PCR assay. For the multiplex PCR, a mixture combining 60 forward primers for TCR Vbeta segments and 13 reverse primers for TCR Jbeta segments was used. TCRdb holds this immuneACCESS table with in-frame rearrangements only. Some clones are missing; in checked studies, unresolved V genes explain under half, and the rest has no known cause. The sample records about 200,000 clones, around 70% of which are singletons. The top ten clones comprise around 3% of the sample. The sample was PBMCs. The origin of the receptors is a man aged 35 to 55 in good health and CMV-seropositive.

The rearrangement joins TRBV19 to TRBJ1-2; the D is unclear. This CDR3 is 14 amino acids long. Trimming pared 5 bases from V and 5 bases from J, leaving 15 bases between. CDR1 LNHDA and CDR2 SQIVND come from the germline V gene (reference sequence). DNA of the CDR3: TGTGCCAGTAGTGTTCGGGGAGCGGGATATGGCTACACCTTC. Translation gives CASSVRGAGYGYTF.

The CDR3 sequence is CASSVASGGSYNEQFF. CDR3 DNA: TGTGCCAGCAGCGTAGCCAGCGGGGGCTCCTACAATGAGCAGTTCTTC. V and J are TRBV9 and TRBJ2-1, with 8 bases lining up with TRBD2. The V segment lost 0 bases and the J segment 0 bases; nucleotides outside the gene matches: 2. Germline CDR1 is SGDLS and CDR2 is YYNGEE. This CDR3 spans 16 amino acids.

The count of this clone is one. The V and J genes are TRBV14 and TRBJ1-1; unclear D gene. This CDR3 comprises 14 residues. V was cut by 1 base and J by 4 bases, with 10 bases left in between. Germline V lookup: CDR1 SGHDN, CDR2 FVKESK. CDR3 loop: CASSQARGGTEAFF. CDR3 bases: TGTGCCAGCAGCCAAGCACGGGGAGGCACTGAAGCTTTCTTT.

The sample holds a few counts of this clone. V usage is TRBV7-9 and J usage is TRBJ2-7; 7 bases are a match to TRBD2. The germline V gene encodes CDR1 SEHNR and CDR2 FQNEAQ (reference sequence). Trimming at V came to 4 bases and at J to 4 bases, leaving 13 bases not matched to a gene. The CDR3 runs 16 residues. CDR3 region: CASSSGGGGGSYEQYF. The CDR3 nucleotides read TGTGCCAGCAGCTCGGGGGGAGGCGGGGGAAGTTACGAGCAGTACTTC.

The chain links TRBV9 to TRBJ1-2; D unresolved. V was trimmed by 5 bases and J by 0 bases, leaving 8 bases between them. Germline V gene lookup returns CDR1 SGDLS and CDR2 YYNGEE. The CDR3 has 13 amino acids. The DNA of the CDR3 is TGTGCCAGCAGGCAGGAAGCTAACTATGGCTACACCTTC. This gives the protein CASRQEANYGYTF.

This clone appeared a few times. The chain uses TRBV7-9 and TRBJ1-2; 7 bases are shared with TRBD1. The CDR3 has 13 residues. Germline V CDR1 and CDR2: SEHNR, FQNEAQ (reference sequence). The trim removed 5 bases at V and 6 bases at J, leaving 6 bases unmatched. The CDR3 coding sequence is TGTGCCAGCAGCACTGACAGGGAGGATGGCTACACCTTC. Its translation: CASSTDREDGYTF.

The V and J genes are TRBV4-1 and TRBJ2-5; the D gene is possibly TRBD1 (6 bases). The tail of the sequence fits TRBJ2-7 better, so the J call may be wrong. Germline V gene data show CDR1 as MGHRA and CDR2 as YSYEKL. The length of the CDR3 is 17 residues. CDR3 nucleotide sequence: TGCGCCAGCAGCCAGAGCGGACAGTTCACTCAACTCTACGAGCAGTACTTC. As protein: CASSQSGQFTQLYEQYF.

This sequence joins TRBV5-5 and TRBJ2-3; D may be TRBD1 (6 bases). V lost 2 bases, J lost 6 bases, and 22 bases lay in between. CDR1 SGHKS and CDR2 YYEKEE come from the germline V gene (reference sequence). The CDR3 covers 17 residues. The CDR3 DNA reads TGTGCCAGCAGCTTCCCTCCGGGACACTGGTGGGGTGATACGCAGTATTTT. This translates into CASSFPPGHWWGDTQYF. The full variable domain, completed using reference TRBV5-5 and TRBJ2-3, is DAGVTQSPTHLIKTRGQQVTLRCSPISGHKSVSWYQQVLGQGPQFIFQYYEKEERGRGNFPDRFSARQFPNYSSELNVNALLLGDSALYLCASSFPPGHWWGDTQYFGPGTRLTVL.

The J gene is TRBJ1-4, the V gene TRBV7-7; D ambiguous. The CDR3 extends over 13 amino acids. Germline V gene lookup returns CDR1 SSHAT and CDR2 FNYEAQ (reference sequence). V lost 5 bases and J lost 7, with 11 bases in between. The CDR3 reads CASSPSGGEKLFF. The CDR3 region has the DNA TGTGCCAGCAGCCCCTCGGGAGGTGAAAAACTGTTTTTT.

This clone was counted only a few times. J is TRBJ1-2 and V is TRBV28; D might be TRBD1 (5 bases). The CDR3 totals 14 residues. CDR1 is MDHEN and CDR2 is SYDVKM in the germline V gene. V shed 8 bases and J shed 2 bases, with 15 bases lying between them. This CDR3 reads CASVRAGLNYGYTF. In nucleotides, the CDR3 is TGTGCCAGCGTTAGGGCAGGGCTAAACTATGGCTACACCTTC.

In the case of this clone: The same CDR3 can be traced to other DNA sequences in this sample. The genes are TRBV4-1 and TRBJ1-2, with D hard to call. V was cut by 1 base and J by 0 bases, with 15 bases left in between. This CDR3 has 17 residues. Per germline, CDR1 MGHRA and CDR2 YSYEKL. As DNA, the CDR3 is TGCGCCAGCAGCCAAGCCTCAAGAGGCTTTGCTAACTATGGCTACACCTTC. Amino acid sequence: CASSQASRGFANYGYTF.

This clone was seen a few times. This rearrangement joins TRBV29-1 to TRBJ2-6; 7 bases line up with TRBD1. Germline V gene lookup returns CDR1 SQVTM and CDR2 ANQGSEA. After removal of 5 bases from V and 1 base from J, the junction contained 5 bases not matched to a gene. The CDR3 extends over 15 amino acids. The CDR3: CSVNRGGSGANVLTF. CDR3 coding DNA: TGCAGCGTTAACAGGGGTGGGTCTGGGGCCAACGTCCTGACTTTC.

The count of this clone is one. This chain links TRBV7-2 with TRBJ1-2; D is possibly TRBD1 (6 bases). The CDR3 extends over 14 amino acids. Germline V gene data show CDR1 as SGHTA and CDR2 as FQGNSA. The ends were cut back, 5 bases at V and 7 bases at J, with 17 bases in the middle. The CDR3 DNA sequence: TGTGCCAGCAGCCCAGGACAGCTAACCTCTGGCTACACCTTC. Protein sequence: CASSPGQLTSGYTF.

This chain joins TRBV7-9 and TRBJ1-5; 8 bases agree with TRBD1. Per the germline V gene, CDR1 is SEHNR and CDR2 is FQNEAQ (reference sequence). The CDR3 has 16 amino acids. The V and J ends lost 0 bases and 1 base, in that order; junction bases with no gene match: 2. CDR3 sequence reads: CASSLARTGSNQPQHF. CDR3 DNA sequence: TGTGCCAGCAGCTTAGCTCGGACAGGGAGCAATCAGCCCCAGCATTTT.

This chain joins TRBV5-1 and TRBJ2-6; D possibly corresponds to TRBD1 (6 bases). Trimming took 6 bases from V and 0 from J, leaving 13 bases between them. Germline values: CDR1 SGHRS, CDR2 YFSETQ. The CDR3 sequence is 16 residues long. This CDR3 reads CASNHRASSGANVLTF. The CDR3 DNA reads as TGCGCCAGCAATCACAGGGCAAGCTCTGGGGCCAACGTCCTGACTTTC.

This sequence joins TRBV4-1 and TRBJ1-1; D uncertain. CDR3 length: 13 residues. V lost 2 bases to trimming and J lost 2 bases, with 6 bases between them. Per germline, CDR1 MGHRA and CDR2 YSYEKL. For the CDR3, the DNA is TGCGCCAGCAGCCAACCCCTCAACACTGAAGCTTTCTTT. Translating gives CASSQPLNTEAFF.

The gene calls are TRBV7-9 and TRBJ1-2, with TRBD1 identical over 10 bases. Looked up from germline, CDR1 is SEHNR and CDR2 is FQNEAQ (reference sequence). The length of the CDR3 is 14 residues. V shed 6 bases, J shed 8 bases, and the junction held 9 bases outside the gene matches. The CDR3, as DNA: TGTGCCAGCAGTCCTGATGGACAGGGGGAGGGCTACACCTTC. This translates into CASSPDGQGEGYTF. The full variable domain, in which reference TRBV7-9 and TRBJ1-2 provide the parts outside the CDR3, is DTGVSQNPRHKITKRGQNVTFRCDPISEHNRLYWYRQTLGQGPEFLTYFQNEAQLEKSRLLSDRFSAERPKGSFSTLEIQRTEQGDSAMYLCASSPDGQGEGYTFGSGTRLTVV.

This chain links TRBV6-1 with TRBJ2-1; 16 positions agree with TRBD2. The CDR3 runs 15 residues. Germline trimming cut 6 bases from V and 14 bases from J; bases unmatched to any gene: 10. The germline V gene encodes CDR1 MNHNS and CDR2 SASEGT. DNA of the CDR3: TGTGCCAGCAGGGCCGGGACTAGCGGGGGGGAGTCGGAGTTCTTC. Its protein product is CASRAGTSGGESEFF.

The sample holds one count of this clone. The gene calls are TRBV11-1 and TRBJ1-1; tentatively, D is TRBD1 (6 bases). Germline V gene data show CDR1 as SGHAT and CDR2 as FQDESV (reference sequence). Trimming removed 10 bases at V and 3 bases at J, with 15 bases between. There are 13 residues in the CDR3. CDR3 in amino acids: CATSLGQYTEAFF. In DNA form, the CDR3 reads TGTGCCACCTCCCTAGGACAGTACACTGAAGCTTTCTTT.

The CDR3, as DNA: TGTGCCAGCAGTTACGGCCGAAGCGGAAGCACAGATACGCAGTATTTT. Protein: CASSYGRSGSTDTQYF. The chain is built from TRBV6-5 and TRBJ2-3, with a possible D match to TRBD2 (5 bases). Germline CDR1 reads MNHEY; CDR2 reads SVGAGI. The CDR3 extends over 16 amino acids. The V and J ends lost 2 bases and 0 bases respectively, with 12 bases between them.

The chain uses TRBV4-1 and TRBJ2-5, with 9 bases fitting TRBD1. The end of the DNA is better explained by TRBJ2-7, so the J call may be wrong. In germline, CDR1 is MGHRA, CDR2 YSYEKL. CDR3 length: 13 residues. The CDR3 coding sequence is TGCGCCAGCAGCCCGGACAGGGGCTACGAGCAGTACTTC. Protein: CASSPDRGYEQYF.

The chain couples TRBV18 to TRBJ1-5, with a possible D match to TRBD1 (6 bases). The CDR3 is 13 residues long. V was pared by 5 bases and J by 6 bases, with 11 bases between. The germline V gene encodes CDR1 KGHSH and CDR2 LQKENI. As DNA, the CDR3 is TGTGCCAGCTCAAGGGGGTTGGTTCAGCCCCAGCATTTT. Its protein is CASSRGLVQPQHF.

The chain has TRBV6-1 and TRBJ2-1; TRBD2 agrees at 11 bases. J lost 9 bases, V lost 5 bases, and 3 bases had no gene match. CDR3 length: 13 amino acids. Germline lookup yields CDR1 MNHNS and CDR2 SASEGT. The CDR3 loop is CASSTGTSGEQFF. The CDR3 DNA follows: TGTGCCAGCAGTACGGGGACTAGCGGTGAGCAGTTCTTC.

This chain links TRBV7-6 with TRBJ2-3, with TRBD2 matching 8 bases. This CDR3 comprises 16 residues. CDR1 is SGHVS and CDR2 is FNYEAQ in the germline V gene. V dropped 5 bases and J dropped 1; count of bases not matched to a gene: 8. The CDR3 reads CASSPSRRGGTDTQYF. DNA of the CDR3: TGTGCCAGCAGCCCCTCCCGGCGGGGGGGCACAGATACGCAGTATTTT.

The chain has TRBV9 and TRBJ2-3, with a tentative D call TRBD1 (5 bases). Germline CDR1 reads SGDLS; CDR2 reads YYNGEE. Trimming shortened V by 4 bases and J by 0 bases, and 12 bases separated the two germline ends. This CDR3 is built from 15 residues. The CDR3 sequence is CASSLTVSSTDTQYF. CDR3 coding DNA: TGTGCCAGCAGCTTGACAGTCTCTAGCACAGATACGCAGTATTTT.

The chain links TRBV6-1 to TRBJ2-5; the D gene is possibly TRBD1 (5 bases). The V gene lost 0 bases and the J gene lost 5 bases, with 10 bases spanning the gap. The germline V gene has CDR1 MNHNS and CDR2 SASEGT. This CDR3 comprises 14 residues. The CDR3 reads CASSEAQGRETQYF. As DNA, the CDR3 is TGTGCCAGCAGTGAAGCGCAGGGCCGGGAGACCCAGTACTTC.

The V gene is TRBV5-6, the J gene TRBJ1-6, with D hard to call. V lost 0 bases and J 10 bases, leaving 11 bases between the germline ends. Germline V gene data show CDR1 as SGHDT and CDR2 as YYEEEE. There are 14 residues in the CDR3. CDR3 bases: TGTGCCAGCAGCTTGGGCGGAGTGCGATCACCCCTCCACTTT. It yields the protein CASSLGGVRSPLHF.

V and J are TRBV27 and TRBJ1-6; D possibly corresponds to TRBD1 (5 bases). Germline V gives CDR1 MNHEY, CDR2 SMNVEV (reference sequence). This CDR3 is 16 amino acids long. V shed 5 bases and J shed 7 bases, with 18 bases lying between them. The CDR3 loop is CASSPIAVGGNSPLHF. As DNA, the CDR3 is TGTGCCAGCAGTCCGATCGCCGTTGGGGGGAATTCACCCCTCCACTTT.

The J gene is TRBJ2-7, the V gene TRBV5-1, with 11 bases that match TRBD2. J was trimmed by 5 bases and V by 3 bases; bases with no gene match: 4. Germline CDR1 reads SGHRS; CDR2 reads YFSETQ. The CDR3 runs 14 residues. The CDR3 region is CASSYSGGADEQYF. The CDR3 bases are TGCGCCAGCAGCTATAGCGGGGGGGCGGACGAGCAGTACTTC.

As for this clone: The junction shows a germline mismatch at one end, possibly a read error. This chain connects TRBV7-9 to TRBJ2-2; D ambiguous. The CDR3 is 13 amino acids. Germline values: CDR1 SEHNR, CDR2 FQNEAQ (reference sequence). The DNA for the CDR3 is TGTTCCAGCAGCTTACTTAACACCGGGGAGCTGTTTTTT. It encodes CSSSLLNTGELFF.